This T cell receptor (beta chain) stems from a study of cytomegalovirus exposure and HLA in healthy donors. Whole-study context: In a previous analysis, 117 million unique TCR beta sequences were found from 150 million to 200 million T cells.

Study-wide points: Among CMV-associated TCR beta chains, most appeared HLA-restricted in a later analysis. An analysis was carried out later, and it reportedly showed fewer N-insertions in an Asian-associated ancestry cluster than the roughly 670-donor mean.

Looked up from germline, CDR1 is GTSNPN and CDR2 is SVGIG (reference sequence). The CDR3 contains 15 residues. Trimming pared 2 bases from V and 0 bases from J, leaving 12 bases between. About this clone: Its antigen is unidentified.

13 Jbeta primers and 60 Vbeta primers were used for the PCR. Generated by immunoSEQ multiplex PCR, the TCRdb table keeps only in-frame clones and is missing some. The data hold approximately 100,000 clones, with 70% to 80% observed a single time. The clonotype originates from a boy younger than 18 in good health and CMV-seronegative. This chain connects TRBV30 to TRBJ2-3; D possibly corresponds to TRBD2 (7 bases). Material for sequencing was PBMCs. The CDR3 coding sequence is TGTGCCTGGAGTAGGGGGGGGACTAGCACAGATACGCAGTATTTT. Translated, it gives CAWSRGGTSTDTQYF.